This T cell receptor beta chain was sequenced in a study of immune cell composition in non-small cell lung cancer. Study observations and caveats: It was not proven that tumour-reactive clones equal dominant tumour-associated clones.

Normal lung was sampled as far from the tumour as possible, at least 3 cm. As concerns this clone: Its antigen is still unknown.

Libraries were prepared by immunoSEQ multiplex PCR; TCRdb keeps only in-frame clonotypes and omits some of them. The sample has 1,000 or so clones, just under 75% seen once. This CDR3 has 17 residues. V lost 2 bases and J lost 11, with 27 bases in between. Germline values: CDR1 SGHDN, CDR2 FVKESK. The specimen was non-adjacent lung tissue. The genes are TRBV14 and TRBJ1-1, with TRBD1 as a possible D gene (5 bases). This clonotype originated in a human donor with non-small cell lung cancer. CDR3 in amino acids: CASSQLVGLGEGSLAFF. The DNA of the CDR3 is TGTGCCAGCAGCCAACTAGTAGGACTGGGGGAGGGATCTCTTGCTTTCTTT.